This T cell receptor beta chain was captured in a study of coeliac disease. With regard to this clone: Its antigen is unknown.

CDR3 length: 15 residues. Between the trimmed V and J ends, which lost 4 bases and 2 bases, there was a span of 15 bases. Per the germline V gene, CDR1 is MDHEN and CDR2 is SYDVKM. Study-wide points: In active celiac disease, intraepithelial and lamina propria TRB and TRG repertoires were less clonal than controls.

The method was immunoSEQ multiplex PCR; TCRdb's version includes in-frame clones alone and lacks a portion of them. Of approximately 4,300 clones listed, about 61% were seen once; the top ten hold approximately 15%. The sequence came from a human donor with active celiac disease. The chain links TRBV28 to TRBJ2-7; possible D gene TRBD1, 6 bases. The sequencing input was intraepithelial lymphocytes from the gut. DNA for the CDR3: TGTGCCAGCAGTTCCCACCCACAGGGCGCCTACGAGCAGTACTTC. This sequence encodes CASSSHPQGAYEQYF.